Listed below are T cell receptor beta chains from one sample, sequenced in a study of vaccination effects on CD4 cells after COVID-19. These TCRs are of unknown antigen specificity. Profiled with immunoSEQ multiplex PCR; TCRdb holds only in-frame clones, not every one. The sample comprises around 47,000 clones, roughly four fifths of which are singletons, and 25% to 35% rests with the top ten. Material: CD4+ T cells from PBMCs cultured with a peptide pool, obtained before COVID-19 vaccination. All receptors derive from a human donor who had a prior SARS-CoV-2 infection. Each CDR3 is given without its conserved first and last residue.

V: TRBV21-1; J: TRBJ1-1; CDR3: ASSKGDTCLGNTEAF
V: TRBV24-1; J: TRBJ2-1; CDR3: ATSEGLAGINEQF
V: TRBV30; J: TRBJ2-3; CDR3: AWASPRGATDTQY
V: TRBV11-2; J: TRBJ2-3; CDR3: ASSLVSYARGTDTQY
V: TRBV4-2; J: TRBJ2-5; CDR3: ASSQDPQGWETQY
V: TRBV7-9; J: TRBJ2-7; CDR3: ASSSPDRGLEQY
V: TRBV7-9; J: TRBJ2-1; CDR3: ASSQGFGDEQF
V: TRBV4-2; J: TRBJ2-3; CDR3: ASSHGGTSTDTQY
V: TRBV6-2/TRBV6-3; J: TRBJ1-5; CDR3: ASSYSKGSGVQPQH
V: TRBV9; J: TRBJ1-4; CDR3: AGSGGHFLGEKLF
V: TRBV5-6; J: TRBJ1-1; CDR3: ASENLQGAGTEAF
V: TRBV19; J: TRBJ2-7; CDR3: ASSADRDRGLAGVTEQY
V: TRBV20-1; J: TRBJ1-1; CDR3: SASYRYGNTEAF
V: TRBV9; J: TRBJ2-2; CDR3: ASSVGEGPGELF
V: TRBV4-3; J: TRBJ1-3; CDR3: ASSQDAGWGNTIY
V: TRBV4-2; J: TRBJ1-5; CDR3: ASSQDRGAMGQPQH
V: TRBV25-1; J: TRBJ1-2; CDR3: ASSASVGRSYT
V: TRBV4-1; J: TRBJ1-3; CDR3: ASSQDRPDTIY
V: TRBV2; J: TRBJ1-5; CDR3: ASRAWTGDQPQH
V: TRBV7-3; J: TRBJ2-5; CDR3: ASSLSLGETQY
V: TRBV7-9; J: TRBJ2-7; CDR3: ASSLVWGGEQY
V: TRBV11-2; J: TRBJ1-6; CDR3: ASSLEVDSPLH
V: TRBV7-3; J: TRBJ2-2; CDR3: ASSLNGGYNTGELF
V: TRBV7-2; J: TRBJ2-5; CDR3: ASSSLRSSGTFQETQY
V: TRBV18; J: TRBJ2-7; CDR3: ASSPPSGASEQY
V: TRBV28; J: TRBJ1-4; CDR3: ASRDATGTHEKLF
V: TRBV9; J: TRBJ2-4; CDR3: ASSVEGLGENIQY
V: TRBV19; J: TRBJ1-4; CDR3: ASSGTRTATTNEKLF
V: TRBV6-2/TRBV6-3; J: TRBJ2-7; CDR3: ASSYQYEQY
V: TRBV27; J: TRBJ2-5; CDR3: ASSLSRRRAGTGHETQY
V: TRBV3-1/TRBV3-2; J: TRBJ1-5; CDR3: ASSCGAPDLRNQPQH
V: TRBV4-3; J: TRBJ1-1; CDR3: ASSQEERFTEAF
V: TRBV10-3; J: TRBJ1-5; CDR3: AISESSRDNNQPQH
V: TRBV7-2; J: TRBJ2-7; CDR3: ASSLDPSYSYEQY
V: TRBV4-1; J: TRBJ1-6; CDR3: ASSTQDFGDSPLH
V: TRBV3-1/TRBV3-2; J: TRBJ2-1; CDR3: ASSQAGTGVLRSYNEQF
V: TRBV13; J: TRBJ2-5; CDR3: ASSRPQETQY
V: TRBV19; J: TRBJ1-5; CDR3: ASNVGSNQPQH
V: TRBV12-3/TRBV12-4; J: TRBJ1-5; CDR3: ASSLDDQPQH
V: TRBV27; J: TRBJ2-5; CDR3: ASSWRLQETQY
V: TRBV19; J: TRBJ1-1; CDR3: ASSTNVRTEAF
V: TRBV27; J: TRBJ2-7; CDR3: ASSLRSNDGGAFYEQY
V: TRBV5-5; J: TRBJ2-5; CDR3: ASSLMPSGRTEETQY
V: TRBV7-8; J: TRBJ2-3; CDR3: ASSSRGGGVYTDTQY
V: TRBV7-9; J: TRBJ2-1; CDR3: ASSSRVISYNEQF
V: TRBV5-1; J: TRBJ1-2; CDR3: ASRPTGGPYWGYT
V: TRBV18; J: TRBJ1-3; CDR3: ASSLEHGSSGNTIY
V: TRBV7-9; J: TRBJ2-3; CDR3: ASSLSTDTQY
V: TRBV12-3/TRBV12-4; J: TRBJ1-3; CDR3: ASSSDRNTIY
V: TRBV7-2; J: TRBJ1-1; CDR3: ASSLGVSTEAF
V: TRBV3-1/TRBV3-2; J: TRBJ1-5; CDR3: ASSQGAYQPQH